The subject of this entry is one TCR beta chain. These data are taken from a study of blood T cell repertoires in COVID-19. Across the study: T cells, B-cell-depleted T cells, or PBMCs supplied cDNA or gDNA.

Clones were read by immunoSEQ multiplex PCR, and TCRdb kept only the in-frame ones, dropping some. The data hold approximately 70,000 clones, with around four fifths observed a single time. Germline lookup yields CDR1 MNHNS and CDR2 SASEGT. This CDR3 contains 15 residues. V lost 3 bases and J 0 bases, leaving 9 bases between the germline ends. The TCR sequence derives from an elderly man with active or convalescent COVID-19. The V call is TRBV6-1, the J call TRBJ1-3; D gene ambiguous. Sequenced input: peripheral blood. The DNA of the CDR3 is TGTGCCAGCAGTGACAGACTAAACTCTGGAAACACCATATATTTT. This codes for CASSDRLNSGNTIYF.